This TCR beta chain was profiled in a study of cytomegalovirus exposure and HLA in healthy donors. The trim removed 6 bases at V and 6 bases at J, leaving 7 bases unmatched. Germline V gene data show CDR1 as MNHNS and CDR2 as SASEGT. There are 14 residues in the CDR3. Note on this clone: Its antigen is as yet unknown.

The study, taken as a whole, reports: By HLA locus, TCR association rates varied in a later analysis, with DRB1 showing the most and HLA-C the fewest. Based on reports, TCR beta sequences accurately predicted HLA-A and HLA-B alleles for most subjects. Diagnosis of cytomegalovirus status made by the classifier reportedly showed high specificity and sensitivity.

PCR involved 60 Vbeta and 13 Jbeta primers. Method: immunoSEQ multiplex PCR; TCRdb's copy keeps in-frame clones and lacks some. The sample lists fewer than 250,000 clones; around 83% were seen once. The donors comprised healthy bone marrow donors. This chain uses TRBV6-1 with TRBJ1-2; 10 nucleotides agree with TRBD1. Material for sequencing was PBMCs. The source is a man between 40 and 49 years old in good health and CMV-seropositive. The CDR3 DNA reads TGTGCCAGCAGAAGACAGGGGGCGGGTGATGGCTACACCTTC. Its translation is CASRRQGAGDGYTF.